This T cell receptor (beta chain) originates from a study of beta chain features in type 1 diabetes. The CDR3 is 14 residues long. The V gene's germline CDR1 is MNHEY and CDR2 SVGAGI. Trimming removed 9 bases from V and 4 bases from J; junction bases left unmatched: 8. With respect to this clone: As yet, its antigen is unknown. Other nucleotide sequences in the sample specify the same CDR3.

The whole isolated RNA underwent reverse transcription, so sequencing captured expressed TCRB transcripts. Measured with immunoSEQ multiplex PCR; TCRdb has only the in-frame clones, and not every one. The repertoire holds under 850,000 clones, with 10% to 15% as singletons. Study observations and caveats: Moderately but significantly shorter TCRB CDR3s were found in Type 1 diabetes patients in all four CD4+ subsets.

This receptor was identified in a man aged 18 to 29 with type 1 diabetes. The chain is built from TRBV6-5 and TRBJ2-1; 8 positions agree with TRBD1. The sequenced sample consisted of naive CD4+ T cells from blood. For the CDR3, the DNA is TGTGCCAGTTCCCGGGACAGGTCTTACAATGAGCAGTTCTTC. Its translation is CASSRDRSYNEQFF.